This record concerns one T cell receptor beta chain sequence. Its specificity is unknown. TCR beta CDR3 regions were amplified from RNA transcripts. First-round RT-PCR with HTBI primers amplified the TCR CDR3 region. Via MiXCR, TCRdb re-called the multiplex PCR reads, giving one row per CDR3 protein. The table records over 250,000 distinct CDR3 sequences, roughly 22% of them present only once. Per germline, CDR1 SGDLS and CDR2 YYNGEE. V shed 5 bases and J shed 2 bases, with 17 bases lying between them. The CDR3 covers 16 residues. These data belong to a study of T cells in Graves' hyperthyroidism and ophthalmopathy. Broader study findings: Researchers report that a 13 V-J model separated ophthalmopathy from stable hyperthyroidism. Blood shared most expanded thyroid clonotypes above 0.001. Ophthalmopathy, which appeared later, was predicted by the model a median about 6 months before onset.

This sample holds PBMCs from approximately 9 ml fresh peripheral blood. The chain combines TRBV9 with TRBJ1-5; weak D call: TRBD1 (5 bases). Sequencing was done on a sample of blood. The clonotype originates from a man in his thirties or forties with Graves' ophthalmopathy. The CDR3 loop reads CASSLRDWVGNQPQHF. In DNA form, the CDR3 reads TGTGCCAGCAGTCTTCGGGACTGGGTAGGCAATCAGCCCCAGCATTTT.